This entry features one T cell receptor beta chain sequence. Trimming took off 6 bases at V and 3 bases at J, with 5 bases between the two ends. This CDR3 is built from 12 residues. The V gene's germline CDR1 is LNHDA and CDR2 SQIVND (reference sequence). The data belong to a study of T cells in Graves' hyperthyroidism and ophthalmopathy. Amplification of TCR beta CDR3 regions was performed using RNA transcripts as template. Researchers ran a first-round RT-PCR on the TCR CDR3 using the HTBI primer set. From the multiplex PCR reads, TCRdb called clonotypes with MiXCR, one entry per CDR3 protein. The table has 600,000 to 700,000 distinct CDR3 sequences, about 15% seen once.

The sequence came from a woman in her thirties or forties with Graves' ophthalmopathy. The V gene is TRBV19, the J gene TRBJ2-2, with D hard to call. Sequences were obtained from blood. The CDR3 nucleotides are TGTGCCAGTAGGGTTCACACCGGGGAGCTGTTTTTT. This gives the protein CASRVHTGELFF.